This T cell receptor (beta chain) was found in a study of shared clonotypes between healthy human individuals. Study-level information: Researchers assigned three CD4 naive, three CD4 memory, two CD8 naive and one CD8 memory plate to each donor.

As to this clone: The antigen is unknown.

The CDR3 runs 15 residues. Looked up from germline, CDR1 is SGHNT and CDR2 is YYREEE (reference sequence). V dropped 0 bases and J dropped 0 bases, with 10 bases sitting between them. Clones were sequenced by immunoSEQ multiplex PCR, and TCRdb holds only the in-frame ones, with some missing. The table records 2 million to 3 million clones, roughly nine tenths of them present only once. General study points: The genetic and exposure-history diversity represented was limited by few donors.

Naive CD4+ cells were CD45RA-selected; the remaining cells were memory. The chain couples TRBV5-4 to TRBJ2-7; D may match TRBD1 or TRBD2 (5 bases each). This TCR was sampled from a man between 18 and 29 years old in good health. Sequencing was performed on naive CD4+ T cells sorted from blood. The subset was: CD45RA+ positively selected. The CDR3 nucleotides are TGTGCCAGCAGCTTGGGGGACCTGAGCTCCTACGAGCAGTACTTC. Protein product: CASSLGDLSSYEQYF. Drawing the rest from reference TRBV5-4 and TRBJ2-7, the complete variable domain is ETGVTQSPTHLIKTRGQQVTLRCSSQSGHNTVSWYQQALGQGPQFIFQYYREEENGRGNFPPRFSGLQFPNYSSELNVNALELDDSALYLCASSLGDLSSYEQYFGPGTRLTVT.